The source of this T cell receptor (beta chain) is a study of blood T cell dynamics during melanoma immunotherapy. Study information: First-line therapy was either pembrolizumab or nivolumab with ipilimumab for metastatic melanoma. Study results and limitations: Disease-control patients' PBMC repertoires became either more clonal or more diverse at W3. Clones driving repertoire changes may be melanoma-specific or general immune activation.

Remarks on this clone: Its antigen is undetermined.

Some clones are missing from TCRdb's copy, which holds only in-frame ones; the method was immunoSEQ multiplex PCR. Among about 7,800 clones listed, roughly 87% were seen once. The CDR3 runs to 14 residues. The trim removed 1 base at V and 6 bases at J, leaving 2 bases unmatched. The V gene's germline CDR1 is SEHNR and CDR2 FQNEAQ (reference sequence). Time point indicated: week 3, after first cycle of checkpoint inhibitor. The sample was blood, taken from a patient treated with checkpoint blockade. This receptor was obtained from a human donor with melanoma. The chain recombines TRBV7-9 with TRBJ1-2; TRBD1 matches 10 bases. The CDR3 DNA is TGTGCCAGCAGCTTAGTTGGGACAGGGGATGGCTACACCTTC. It specifies CASSLVGTGDGYTF.